This is a list of T cell receptor beta chains from one sample in a study of blood T cell repertoires in COVID-19. Here immunoSEQ multiplex PCR was the method, and the copy in TCRdb shows in-frame clones only, minus some. The sample lists 150,000 to 200,000 clones; approximately 80% were seen once. Sequenced material: peripheral blood. Receptor source: a woman of 80 years or more with active or convalescent COVID-19. The CDR3 runs from the conserved cysteine through the conserved F or W. The order of the fields is V gene, D gene, J gene, clone size, CDR3 protein, CDR3 DNA. D genes are given only for firm matches. The listing skips clone size in some rows; elsewhere it reads once, few, many or a size class.

v_gene: TRBV9
d_gene: TRBD2
j_gene: TRBJ2-1
abundance: -
CDR3aa: CASSAGRPGLAGENLYNEQFF
CDR3nt: TGTGCCAGCAGCGCCGGACGTCCGGGACTAGCGGGGGAGAATCTCTACAATGAGCAGTTCTTC

v_gene: TRBV6-5
d_gene: -
j_gene: TRBJ1-2
abundance: -
CDR3aa: CASSYSAVGSNYGYTF
CDR3nt: TGTGCCAGCAGTTACTCGGCCGTGGGCTCTAACTATGGCTACACCTTC

v_gene: TRBV6-6
d_gene: TRBD1
j_gene: TRBJ2-5
abundance: -
CDR3aa: CASSYWTGSVETQYF
CDR3nt: TGTGCCAGCAGTTACTGGACAGGGTCGGTGGAGACCCAGTACTTC

v_gene: TRBV19
d_gene: -
j_gene: TRBJ2-1
abundance: few
CDR3aa: CASSRGRVDNEQFF
CDR3nt: TGTGCCAGTTCCAGGGGAAGGGTCGACAATGAGCAGTTCTTC

v_gene: TRBV6-6
d_gene: TRBD1
j_gene: TRBJ1-1
abundance: -
CDR3aa: CASSPRGPEAFF
CDR3nt: TGTGCCAGCAGCCCCAGGGGGCCTGAAGCTTTCTTT

v_gene: TRBV18
d_gene: -
j_gene: TRBJ1-5
abundance: -
CDR3aa: CASSPGESNQPQHF
CDR3nt: TGTGCCAGCTCACCGGGAGAGAGCAATCAGCCCCAGCATTTT

v_gene: TRBV7-9
d_gene: TRBD2
j_gene: TRBJ2-1
abundance: -
CDR3aa: CASSFFGGVERNEQFF
CDR3nt: TGTGCCAGCAGCTTCTTCGGGGGGGTGGAAAGGAATGAGCAGTTCTTC

v_gene: TRBV7-2
d_gene: TRBD1
j_gene: TRBJ1-3
abundance: -
CDR3aa: CASSPGQGTRNTIYF
CDR3nt: TGTGCCAGCAGCCCCGGACAGGGTACGAGAAACACCATATATTTT

v_gene: TRBV30
d_gene: -
j_gene: TRBJ1-5
abundance: -
CDR3aa: CAWSLGGADQPQHF
CDR3nt: TGTGCCTGGAGTTTGGGAGGGGCTGATCAGCCCCAGCATTTT

v_gene: TRBV18
d_gene: -
j_gene: TRBJ2-1
abundance: -
CDR3aa: CASSPPGQGNEQFF
CDR3nt: TGTGCCAGCTCACCACCGGGGCAAGGAAATGAGCAGTTCTTC

v_gene: TRBV19
d_gene: TRBD1
j_gene: TRBJ2-3
abundance: -
CDR3aa: CASSIVGTGDQPQYF
CDR3nt: TGTGCCAGTAGTATAGTAGGGACAGGGGATCAGCCCCAGTATTTT

v_gene: TRBV18
d_gene: -
j_gene: TRBJ1-4
abundance: -
CDR3aa: CASSPARFQGEKLFF
CDR3nt: TGTGCCAGCTCACCCGCTAGGTTTCAAGGTGAAAAGCTGTTTTTT

v_gene: TRBV18
d_gene: -
j_gene: TRBJ2-7
abundance: -
CDR3aa: CASSPGVGFNRVLGYEQYF
CDR3nt: TGTGCCAGCTCACCGGGCGTGGGGTTTAACAGGGTCTTGGGCTACGAGCAGTACTTC

v_gene: TRBV6-5
d_gene: TRBD1
j_gene: TRBJ1-4
abundance: -
CDR3aa: CASTRRDRDEKLFF
CDR3nt: TGTGCCAGCACCCGCCGGGACAGGGACGAAAAACTGTTTTTT

v_gene: TRBV24-1
d_gene: TRBD1
j_gene: TRBJ1-2
abundance: once
CDR3aa: CATHYTGVHYGYTF
CDR3nt: TGTGCCACCCACTATACAGGGGTGCACTATGGCTACACCTTC

v_gene: TRBV29-1
d_gene: -
j_gene: TRBJ1-4
abundance: -
CDR3aa: CSVGEGKLFF
CDR3nt: TGCAGCGTTGGGGAGGGCAAACTGTTTTTT

v_gene: TRBV19
d_gene: TRBD1
j_gene: TRBJ1-2
abundance: -
CDR3aa: CASSIGRQGGSYYTF
CDR3nt: TGTGCCAGTAGTATAGGGAGACAGGGCGGGTCGTACTACACCTTC

v_gene: TRBV6-5
d_gene: TRBD2
j_gene: TRBJ2-1
abundance: -
CDR3aa: CASSYSGVSGGDEQFF
CDR3nt: TGTGCCAGCAGTTACTCAGGGGTTAGCGGGGGTGATGAGCAGTTCTTC

v_gene: TRBV5-1
d_gene: -
j_gene: TRBJ2-3
abundance: -
CDR3aa: CASSLAGFTDTQYF
CDR3nt: TGCGCCAGCAGCCTGGCGGGGTTTACAGATACGCAGTATTTT

v_gene: TRBV7-2
d_gene: TRBD1
j_gene: TRBJ2-5
abundance: once
CDR3aa: CASSPGTGGAGTQYF
CDR3nt: TGTGCCAGCAGCCCTGGGACAGGGGGCGCGGGGACCCAGTACTTC

v_gene: TRBV7-9
d_gene: TRBD1
j_gene: TRBJ2-4
abundance: -
CDR3aa: CASSPTGAAAKNIQYF
CDR3nt: TGTGCCAGCAGCCCGACAGGGGCCGCAGCCAAAAACATTCAGTACTTC

v_gene: TRBV2
d_gene: -
j_gene: TRBJ1-1
abundance: once
CDR3aa: CASSKGVRAEAFF
CDR3nt: TGTGCCAGCAGTAAGGGGGTTCGCGCTGAAGCTTTCTTT

v_gene: TRBV21-1
d_gene: -
j_gene: TRBJ1-6
abundance: few
CDR3aa: CASSKERTGVISYNSPLHF
CDR3nt: TGTGCCAGCAGCAAAGAACGGACAGGGGTTATTTCCTATAATTCACCCCTCCACTTT